The rows below give T cell receptor beta chains drawn from one sample of a study of blood T cell repertoires in COVID-19. TCRdb's copy holds only in-frame clones and misses some; the assay was immunoSEQ multiplex PCR. The sample lists about 230,000 clones, 81% occurring once. Sequenced input: peripheral blood. These receptor sequences come from a woman aged 80 or over with COVID-19, enrolled during active disease. Both conserved end residues are part of each CDR3.

v_call,cdr3_aa
TRBV4-2,CASSQDATSGKSWGIQYF
TRBV15,CATSPGANGYTF
TRBV11-1,CASSLDLARPQHF
TRBV5-1,CASSPGQPPHEQYF
TRBV28,CASSIGGLRGNTIYF
TRBV3-1/TRBV3-2,CASSPWGLAGSGTDTQYF
TRBV6-6,CASRPGQGEGEAFF
TRBV5-8,CASSLRGMNTEAFF
TRBV30,CAWKYVGRKELFF
TRBV2,CASSFYRGTEAFF
TRBV5-8,CASSALTSGSTETQYF
TRBV6-5,CASSKTVGANVLTF
TRBV11-2,CASSLDRGWSAGYTF
TRBV25-1,CASSPQGARNTIYF
TRBV5-4,CASSSPIIGNTEAFF
TRBV7-3,CASSPRASGMGELFF
TRBV9,CASGAFKNSYNEQFF
TRBV5-1,CASSQQGMNEKLFF
TRBV2,CASSENDGRLGEQYF
TRBV5-1,CASSSTSGGSETQYF
TRBV27,CASRTGDPRAEAFF
TRBV29-1,CSVPGQGEAEQYF
TRBV2,CASKGGAGRGSHGYTF
TRBV29-1,CSANGLAGATDTQYF
TRBV12-5,CASARQDLSYEQYF
TRBV28,CASTGARGELFF
TRBV28,CASSGPAGSYNEQFF
TRBV19,CASSIRGGDQPQHF
TRBV11-1,CASSSDRAPSYEQYF
TRBV18,CASSPFQGASDYGYTF
TRBV11-2,CASSLALTGREQYF
TRBV19,CASSIGGGGSLLNTEAFF
TRBV7-3,CASSSGPGQGNTGELFF